These 3 T cell receptor beta chains were all obtained from the same sample, sequenced in a study of a mutant IDH1 vaccine in newly diagnosed glioma. The time point was: baseline, week 1 (first vaccination visit). As for treatment: pre-vaccination baseline after standard-of-care therapy. Only in-frame clones appear in the TCRdb table, and some are missing; sequencing was by immunoSEQ multiplex PCR. The table lists 85,000 to 100,000 clones, around four fifths of them singletons, with approximately 7% in the top ten. Sequencing used PBMCs, obtained from a glioma patient treated with radiotherapy, temozolomide or both. These TCRs come from a woman between 50 and 59 years old with glioma.

A single count supports this clone. The rearrangement joins TRBV6-1 to TRBJ2-5, with D perhaps matching TRBD2 (6 bases). CDR3 size: 14 residues. Trimming removed 6 bases from V and 5 bases from J, with 16 bases in between. Germline V gene lookup returns CDR1 MNHNS and CDR2 SASEGT. CDR3 in amino acids: CASRERDWGETQYF. DNA for the CDR3: TGTGCCAGCAGGGAACGGGACTGGGGGGAGACCCAGTACTTC.

This chain uses TRBV11-3 with TRBJ1-1; TRBD1 matches at 8 bases. The germline gives CDR1 SGHNT, CDR2 YENEEA. CDR3 size: 15 residues. With 4 bases clipped from V and 0 bases from J, the junction kept 4 bases outside the gene matches. CDR3 coding DNA: TGTGCCAGCAGCTCCTGGGACAGGATGAACACTGAAGCTTTCTTT. This gives the protein CASSSWDRMNTEAFF.

The V and J genes are TRBV11-2 and TRBJ1-5, with no clear D. Germline lookup yields CDR1 SGHAT and CDR2 FQNNGV. This CDR3 contains 15 residues. V was pared by 3 bases and J by 6 bases, with 15 bases between. For the CDR3, the DNA is TGTGCCAGCAGCTTTGGGGAAATCGACGGTCAGCCCCAGCATTTT. It is translated as CASSFGEIDGQPQHF. Together with reference TRBV11-2 and TRBJ1-5, the CDR3 gives the full variable domain: EAGVAQSPRYKIIEKRQSVAFWCNPISGHATLYWYQQILGQGPKLLIQFQNNGVVDDSQLPKDRFSAERLKGVDSTLKIQPAKLEDSAVYLCASSFGEIDGQPQHFGDGTRLSIL.